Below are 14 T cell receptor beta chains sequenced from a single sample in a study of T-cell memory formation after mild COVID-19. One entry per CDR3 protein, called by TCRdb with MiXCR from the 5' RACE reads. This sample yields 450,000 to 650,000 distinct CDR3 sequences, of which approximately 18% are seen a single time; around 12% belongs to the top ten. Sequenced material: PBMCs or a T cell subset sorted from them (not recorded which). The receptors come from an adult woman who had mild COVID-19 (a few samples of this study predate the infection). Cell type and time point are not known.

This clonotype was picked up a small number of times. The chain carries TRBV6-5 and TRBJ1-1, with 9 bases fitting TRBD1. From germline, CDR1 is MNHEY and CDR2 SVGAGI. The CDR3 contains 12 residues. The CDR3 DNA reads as TGTGCTACCATCGGGACAGGGACTGAAGCTTTCTTT. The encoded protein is CATIGTGTEAFF.

The CDR3 loop is CASSPPGAREQYF. The DNA for the CDR3 is TGTGCCAGCAGTCCCCCAGGGGCCCGCGAGCAGTACTTC. This chain joins TRBV27 and TRBJ2-7; TRBD1 is a possible D gene (6 bases). CDR1 and CDR2 from the germline V gene are MNHEY and SMNVEV (reference sequence). The CDR3 runs 13 residues. The germline V and J ends were trimmed by 5 bases and 6 bases, with 14 bases remaining between them.

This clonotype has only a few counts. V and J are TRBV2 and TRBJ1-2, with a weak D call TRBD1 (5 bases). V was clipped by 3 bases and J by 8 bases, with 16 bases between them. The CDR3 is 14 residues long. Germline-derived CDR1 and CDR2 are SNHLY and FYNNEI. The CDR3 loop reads CASSDGAIPRGYTF. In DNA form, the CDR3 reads TGTGCCAGCAGTGACGGGGCAATTCCTAGGGGCTACACCTTC.

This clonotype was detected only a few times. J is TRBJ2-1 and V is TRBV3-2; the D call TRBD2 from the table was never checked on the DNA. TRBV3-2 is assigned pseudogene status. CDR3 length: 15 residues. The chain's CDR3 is CASSHRTTAGDEQFF. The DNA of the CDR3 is TGTGCCAGCAGCCATCGCACTACGGCAGGGGATGAGCAGTTCTTC.

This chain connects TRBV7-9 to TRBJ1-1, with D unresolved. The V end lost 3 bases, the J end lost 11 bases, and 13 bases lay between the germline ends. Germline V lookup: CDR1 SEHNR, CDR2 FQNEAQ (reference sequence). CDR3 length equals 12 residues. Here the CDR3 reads CASSFEGQVAFF. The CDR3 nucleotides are TGTGCCAGCAGCTTTGAGGGTCAAGTTGCTTTCTTT. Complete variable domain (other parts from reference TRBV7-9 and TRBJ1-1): DTGVSQNPRHKITKRGQNVTFRCDPISEHNRLYWYRQTLGQGPEFLTYFQNEAQLEKSRLLSDRFSAERPKGSFSTLEIQRTEQGDSAMYLCASSFEGQVAFFGQGTRLTVV.

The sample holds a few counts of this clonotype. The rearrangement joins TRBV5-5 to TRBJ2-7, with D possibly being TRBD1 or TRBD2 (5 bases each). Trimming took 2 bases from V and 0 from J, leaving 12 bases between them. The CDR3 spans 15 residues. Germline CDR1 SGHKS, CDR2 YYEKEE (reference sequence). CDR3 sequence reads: CASSFGGISSYEQYF. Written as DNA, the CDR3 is TGTGCCAGCAGCTTTGGGGGTATAAGCTCCTACGAGCAGTACTTC. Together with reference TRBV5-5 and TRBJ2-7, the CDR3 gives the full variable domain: DAGVTQSPTHLIKTRGQQVTLRCSPISGHKSVSWYQQVLGQGPQFIFQYYEKEERGRGNFPDRFSARQFPNYSSELNVNALLLGDSALYLCASSFGGISSYEQYFGPGTRLTVT.

CDR3 nucleotide sequence: TGTGCCAGCTCACCACGGACGGATCCCGGAGCTTTCTTT. Protein sequence: CASSPRTDPGAFF. This chain uses TRBV18 with TRBJ1-1; D gene ambiguous. Germline CDR1 KGHSH, CDR2 LQKENI. Trimming removed 1 base from V and 10 bases from J, with 13 bases in between. The CDR3 is 13 residues long.

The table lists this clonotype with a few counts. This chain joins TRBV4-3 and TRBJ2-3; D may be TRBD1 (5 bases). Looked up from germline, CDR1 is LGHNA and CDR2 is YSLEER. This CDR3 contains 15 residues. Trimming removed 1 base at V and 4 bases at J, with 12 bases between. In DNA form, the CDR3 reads TGCGCCAGCAGCCAAGCACCTCAGGGTGCAGATACGCAGTATTTT. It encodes CASSQAPQGADTQYF.

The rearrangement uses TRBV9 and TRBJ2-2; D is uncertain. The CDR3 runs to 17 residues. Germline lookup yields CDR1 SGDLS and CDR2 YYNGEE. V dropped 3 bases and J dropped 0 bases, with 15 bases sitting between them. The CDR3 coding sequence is TGTGCCAGCAGCGGCAGCGCTAGGGCCGCGAACACCGGGGAGCTGTTTTTT. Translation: CASSGSARAANTGELFF.

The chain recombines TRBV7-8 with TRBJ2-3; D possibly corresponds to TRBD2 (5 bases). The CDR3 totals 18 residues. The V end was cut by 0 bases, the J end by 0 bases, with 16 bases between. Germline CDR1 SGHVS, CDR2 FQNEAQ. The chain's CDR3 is CASSLARVAITSTDTQYF. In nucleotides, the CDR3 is TGTGCCAGCAGCTTAGCGAGGGTGGCGATTACTAGCACAGATACGCAGTATTTT. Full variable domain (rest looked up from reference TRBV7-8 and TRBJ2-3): GAGVSQSPRYKVAKRGQDVALRCDPISGHVSLFWYQQALGQGPEFLTYFQNEAQLDKSGLPSDRFFAERPEGSVSTLKIQRTQQEDSAVYLCASSLARVAITSTDTQYFGPGTRLTVL.

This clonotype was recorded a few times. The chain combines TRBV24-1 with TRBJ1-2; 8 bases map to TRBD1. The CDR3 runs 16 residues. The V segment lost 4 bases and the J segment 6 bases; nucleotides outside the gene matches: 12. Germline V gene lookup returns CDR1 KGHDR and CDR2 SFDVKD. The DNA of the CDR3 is TGTGCCACCAGTGACCCCGGGACAGGTCGGGGGCATGGCTACACCTTC. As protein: CATSDPGTGRGHGYTF.

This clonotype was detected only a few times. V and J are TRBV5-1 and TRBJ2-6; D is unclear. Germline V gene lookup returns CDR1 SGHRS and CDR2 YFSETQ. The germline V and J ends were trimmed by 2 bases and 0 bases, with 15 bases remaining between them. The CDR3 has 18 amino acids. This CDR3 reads CASSFKGRPSSGANVLTF. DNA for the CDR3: TGCGCCAGCAGCTTTAAGGGCAGGCCGAGCTCTGGGGCCAACGTCCTGACTTTC.

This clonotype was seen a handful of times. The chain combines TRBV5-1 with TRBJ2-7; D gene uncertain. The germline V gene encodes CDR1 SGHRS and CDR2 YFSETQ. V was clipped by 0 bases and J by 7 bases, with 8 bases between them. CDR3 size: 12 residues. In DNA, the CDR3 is TGCGCCAGCAGCTTGGGTTCGAGGGAGCAGTACTTC. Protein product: CASSLGSREQYF.

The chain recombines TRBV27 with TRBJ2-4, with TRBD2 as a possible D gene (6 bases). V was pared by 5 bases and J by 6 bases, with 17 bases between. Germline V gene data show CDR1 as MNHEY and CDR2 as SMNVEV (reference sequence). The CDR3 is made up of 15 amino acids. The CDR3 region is CASSPYGSSGNIQYF. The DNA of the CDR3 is TGTGCCAGCAGTCCGTACGGGAGTTCGGGAAACATTCAGTACTTC.